This T cell receptor (beta chain) was found in a study of blood T cell repertoires in COVID-19 (dated by TCRdb to the early 2020s). For context, the study as a whole: Samples covering the acute and convalescent phases of COVID-19 were provided by collaborators in the United States, Italy and Spain. Where available, HLA class I and class II types were obtained from metadata supplied by the sample provider rather than from assay-based typing. A de-identified subject ID, COVID-19 status, age in years and sex were almost always included in the sample metadata. The samples were drawn from two sources: the first 160 participants of the ongoing ImmuneRACE study, and fewer than 1,500 subjects contributed by 6 global collaborators. The material from the prospective study consisted of cDNA or gDNA derived from T cells, B-cell-depleted T cells, or PBMCs. Deeply sampled blood TCRbeta repertoires from subjects exposed to, actively infected with, or recovered from COVID-19 were included in the dataset. The repertoires were released in a freely available public database meant as a resource for research on the immune response to SARS-CoV-2.

TCRbeta CDR3 regions were amplified from genomic DNA using the immunoSEQ Assay, a bias-controlled multiplex PCR. As for the authors' bioinformatics: The number of nucleated cells in each sample was estimated from the amplification of reference gene primers within the assay. To quantify the absolute abundance of each unique TCRbeta CDR3 rearrangement, sequence reads were collapsed and filtered. For each sample, productive Simpson clonality was calculated as the square root of Simpson's diversity index over productive rearrangements. The table comes from immuneACCESS by way of TCRdb, which keeps in-frame sequences with V and J called. Part of the clones is missing from these tables; in studies checked, under half for an unresolved V gene and the rest for unknown reasons. V, J and clone size are taken as reported in that table, and D and trimming were inferred from the DNA itself. In all, the sample holds over 250,000 clones, and 86% of those were seen once. The top ten clones comprise 13% of the sample.

In Seattle, one collaborating source enrolled patients while the infection was active and tracked those patients longitudinally over the course of disease. The collaborating institutions used their own protocols to collect whole blood in K2EDTA tubes. For TCRbeta analysis, collaborators shipped samples as frozen whole blood, isolated PBMCs, or DNA extracted from either of those sample types. Points on this clone: This clone's antigen is unknown. No clone much larger than this one lies a single base away; base qualities are absent.

The full study reports these points: How much clinical and demographic metadata was included differed by source and by participant, and the metadata was provided uncurated.

V loses 4 bases, J loses 0 bases, and the germline ends lie 10 bases apart. From the cysteine through the phenylalanine, the CDR3 covers 15 amino acids. Here the CDR3 DNA is all that survives: 45 bases in frame from base 1. CDR1 and CDR2 were assigned from the germline V gene as MGHRA and YSYEKL. Material: peripheral blood. The sequence derives from a woman aged 70-85 years with COVID-19, enrolled during active disease. Here the chain combines TRBV4-1 and TRBJ2-1; the D gene is unclear. The CDR3 corresponds to CASSLSLSSYNEQFF. In nucleotide form, the sequence is TGCGCCAGCAGCCTTTCATTGAGCTCCTACAATGAGCAGTTCTTC.